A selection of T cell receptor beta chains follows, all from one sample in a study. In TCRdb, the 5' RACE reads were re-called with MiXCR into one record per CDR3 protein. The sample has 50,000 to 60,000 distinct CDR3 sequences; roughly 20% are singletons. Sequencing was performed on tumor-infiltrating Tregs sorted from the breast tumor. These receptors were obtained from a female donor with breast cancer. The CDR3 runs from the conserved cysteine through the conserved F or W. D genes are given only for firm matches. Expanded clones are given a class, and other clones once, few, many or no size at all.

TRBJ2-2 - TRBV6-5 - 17 TGTGCCAGCAGCCAGAGAAGGGGATTAGGGAACACCGGGGAGCTGTTTTTT CASSQRRGLGNTGELFF
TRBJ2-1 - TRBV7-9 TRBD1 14 TGTGCCACATCCGGGACAGGGGAAAACAATGAGCAGTTCTTC CATSGTGENNEQFF
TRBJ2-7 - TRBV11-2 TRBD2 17 TGTGCCAGCAGCTTCAATCTCGGGACTAGCAGATCCTACGAGCAGTACTTC CASSFNLGTSRSYEQYF
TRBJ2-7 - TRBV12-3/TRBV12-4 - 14 TGTGCCAGCAGTCCCCTGGGGAACCGCTACGAGCAGTACTTC CASSPLGNRYEQYF
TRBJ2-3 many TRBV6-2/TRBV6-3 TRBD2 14 TGTGCCAGCAGTGTGCGGGTCGGGGGGGATACGCAGTATTTT CASSVRVGGDTQYF
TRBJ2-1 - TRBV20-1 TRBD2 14 TGCAGTGCTTACACTAGCGGGAGGGGAAATGAGCAGTTCTTC CSAYTSGRGNEQFF
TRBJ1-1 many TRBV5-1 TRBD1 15 TGCGCCAGCAGCCCAATTCAGGGGGCTAACACTGAAGCTTTCTTT CASSPIQGANTEAFF
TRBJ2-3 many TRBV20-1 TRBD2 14 TGCAGTGCTAGAGGCGGGAGCAAAACAGATACGCAGTATTTT CSARGGSKTDTQYF
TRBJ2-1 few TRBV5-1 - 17 TGCGCCAGCAGCTTTCCCGTCCAGGGATCAAGATACAATGAGCAGTTCTTC CASSFPVQGSRYNEQFF
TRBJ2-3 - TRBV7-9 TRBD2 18 TGTGCCAGCAGCCCCCGGATTAGTTCTGGCGGGAGGAGTTATACGCAGTATTTT CASSPRISSGGRSYTQYF
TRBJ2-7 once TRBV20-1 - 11 TGCAGTGCCTCCAGGGGCTACGAGCAGTACTTC CSASRGYEQYF
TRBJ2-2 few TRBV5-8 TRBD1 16 TGTGCCAGCAGCCACATCATGGACAGGAGGAGCGGGGAGCTGTTTTTT CASSHIMDRRSGELFF
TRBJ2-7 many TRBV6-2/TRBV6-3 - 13 TGTGCCAGCAGCAAGGACTTCTCCTACGAGCAGTACTTC CASSKDFSYEQYF
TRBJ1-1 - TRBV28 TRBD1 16 TGTACCAGCAGTCTACGACAGGGGAGGATGAACACTGAAGCTTTCTTT CTSSLRQGRMNTEAFF
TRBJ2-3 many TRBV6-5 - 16 TGTGCCAGCAGTTACACGGGGGAGGTGTTCACAGATACGCAGTATTTT CASSYTGEVFTDTQYF
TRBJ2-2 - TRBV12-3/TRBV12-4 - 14 TGTGCCACCCATCGGAGTCGGAACACCGGGGAGCTGTTTTTT CATHRSRNTGELFF
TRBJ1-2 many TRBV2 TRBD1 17 TGTGCCAGCAGTTCGGACAGGGGCGACCCGTTTAACTATGGCTACACCTTC CASSSDRGDPFNYGYTF
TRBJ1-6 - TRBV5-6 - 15 TGTGCCAGCAGCCTCCAGCCGTGGGGGGATTCACCCCTCCACTTT CASSLQPWGDSPLHF
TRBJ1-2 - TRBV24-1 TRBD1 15 TGTGCCACCAGTGCCGGGACAGGGGGCGACTATGGCTACACCTTC CATSAGTGGDYGYTF
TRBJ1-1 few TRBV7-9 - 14 TGTGCCAGCAGCCTTTCGTACGGATACACTGAAGCTTTCTTT CASSLSYGYTEAFF
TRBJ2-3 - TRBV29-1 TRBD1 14 TGCAGCGTTGAGCAGGGGGCCGGCGTAGATGCGCAGTATTTT CSVEQGAGVDAQYF
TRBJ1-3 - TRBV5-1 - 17 TGCGCCAGCAGCTTGTCCCAGGCCGGGGTCTCTGGAAACACCATATATTTT CASSLSQAGVSGNTIYF
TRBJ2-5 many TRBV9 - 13 TGTGCCAGCAGCGTTAGAGTACGAGAGACCCAGTACTTC CASSVRVRETQYF
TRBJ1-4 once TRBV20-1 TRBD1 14 TGCAGTGCCGCGACAGGGTATATTAATGAAAAACTGTTTTTT CSAATGYINEKLFF
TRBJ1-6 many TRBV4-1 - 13 TGCGCCAGCAGCCAAGCGGTGCCAGGACCCCTCCACTTT CASSQAVPGPLHF
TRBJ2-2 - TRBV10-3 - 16 TGTGCCATCAGTGAGTCAACCACCCTCAGCACCGGGGAGCTGTTTTTT CAISESTTLSTGELFF
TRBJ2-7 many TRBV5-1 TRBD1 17 TGCGCCAGCAGCTTGGCCGGGACAGGGTGGTCCTCCTACGAGCAGTACTTC CASSLAGTGWSSYEQYF
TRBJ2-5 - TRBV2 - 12 TGTGCCAGCAGGCAGGAAGAAGAGACCCAGTACTTC CASRQEEETQYF
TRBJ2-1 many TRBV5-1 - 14 TGCGCCAGCAGGCGGGAATTAATAAACAATGAGCAGTTCTTC CASRRELINNEQFF
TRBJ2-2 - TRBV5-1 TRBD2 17 TGCGCCAGCAGCCCCTTCTCCGGGACTACACCCACCGGGGAGCTGTTTTTT CASSPFSGTTPTGELFF
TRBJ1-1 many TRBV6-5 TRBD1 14 TGTGCCAGCAGACCGGACAGGGGGACCACTGAAGCTTTCTTT CASRPDRGTTEAFF
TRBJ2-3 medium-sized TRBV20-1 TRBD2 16 TGCAGTGCGAGAGGGCGTCAGCGGGAGGGGACAGATACGCAGTATTTT CSARGRQREGTDTQYF
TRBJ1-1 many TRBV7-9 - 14 TGTGCCAGCAGCAGCCGATCAACCAACACTGAAGCTTTCTTT CASSSRSTNTEAFF
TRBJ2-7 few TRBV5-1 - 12 TGCGCCAGCAGCTTGGGGGTCGAGGAGCAGTACTTC CASSLGVEEQYF
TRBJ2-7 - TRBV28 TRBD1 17 TGTGCCAGCAGTTTGATGGGGTGGACAGGTAGCTCCTACGAGCAGTGCTTC CASSLMGWTGSSYEQCF
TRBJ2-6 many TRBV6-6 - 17 TGTGCCAGCAGTCGTCGCGTAGGGCCCTCTGGGGCCAACGTCCTGACTTTC CASSRRVGPSGANVLTF
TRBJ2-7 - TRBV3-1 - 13 TGTGCCAGCAGTTTCGGACAGACCTACGAGCAGTACTTC CASSFGQTYEQYF
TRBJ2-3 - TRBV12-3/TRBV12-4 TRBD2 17 TGTGCCAGCAGTCCGCATGGCGGGGGGCTCGGGCCAGATACGCAGTATTTT CASSPHGGGLGPDTQYF
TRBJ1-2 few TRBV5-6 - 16 TGTGCCAGCAGCTTGGTGGAGGCAGGCGCTAACTATGGCTACACCTTC CASSLVEAGANYGYTF
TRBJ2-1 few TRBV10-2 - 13 TGCGCCAGCAGTGTTTTAGCGTACAATGAGCAGTTCTTC CASSVLAYNEQFF
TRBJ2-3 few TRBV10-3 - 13 TGTGCCATCGGCGAGGATCGCACAGATACGCAGTATTTT CAIGEDRTDTQYF
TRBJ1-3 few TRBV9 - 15 TGTGCCAGCAGCGGGACCAGGGGAAATGGAAACACCATATATTTT CASSGTRGNGNTIYF
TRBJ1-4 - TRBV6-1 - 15 TGTGCCAGCAGTGTGTTCAGGGGAACTAATGAAAAACTGTTTTTT CASSVFRGTNEKLFF
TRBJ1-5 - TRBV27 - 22 TGTGCCAGCAGTCCCTATCCAAGGACCGTCATTAGAGGGGCTTATAGCAATCAGCCCCAGCATTTT CASSPYPRTVIRGAYSNQPQHF
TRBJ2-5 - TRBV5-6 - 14 TGTGCCAGCAGCCTAATAGGGGACCAAGAGACCCAGTACTTC CASSLIGDQETQYF
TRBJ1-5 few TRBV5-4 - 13 TGTGCCAGCAGCGCTGAGGCCCTTCAGCCCCAGCATTTT CASSAEALQPQHF
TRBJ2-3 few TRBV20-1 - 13 TGCAGTGCTAGAGATGTCAAACTAGATACGCAGTATTTT CSARDVKLDTQYF